The clone carrying this TCR beta chain came up a few times. Its antigen is not known. This sample is part of a study of T-cell memory formation after mild COVID-19. On the study more broadly: In these data, TCR clusters were largely donor specific.

Whole-study results and caveats: Pre-infection memory harbored some responding clones, suggesting cross-reactive memory joined. Clones that shrank (day 15 to 85) were balanced CD4/CD8, whereas later expanders leaned CD4+.

Germline loops: CDR1 MGHDK, CDR2 SYGVNS. The CDR3 length is 15 residues. With V trimmed by 3 bases and J by 14 bases, 13 bases remained unmatched. MiXCR was run by TCRdb on the 5' RACE reads, yielding one entry per CDR3 protein. The sample has 280,000 or so distinct CDR3 sequences, roughly 18% seen once. This clonotype originated in a man between 18 and 35 years old who had mild COVID-19 (a few samples of this study predate the infection). Cell type and time point are not known. What was sequenced was PBMCs or a T cell subset sorted from them (not recorded which). This chain joins TRBV25-1 and TRBJ1-6; 7 bases align to TRBD1. CDR3 in amino acids: CASSDLATGIRSLHF. DNA for the CDR3: TGTGCCAGCAGTGACCTGGCGACAGGGATTCGGTCCCTCCACTTT.